This T cell receptor beta chain came from a study of T cells in localized non-small cell lung cancer. Whole-study results and caveats: Analysis by sequencing included only one tumor region, so heterogeneity remains possible. Uninvolved adjacent lung had more T cell clonality than any other tissue, topping tumor.

TCRdb keeps only in-frame clones here, not all; method: immunoSEQ multiplex PCR. Of some 40,000 clones detected, 90% to 95% appear once; the ten largest clones hold more than 5.5%. Trimming pared 2 bases from V and 0 bases from J, leaving 8 bases between. Per the germline V gene, CDR1 is MRHNA and CDR2 is SNTAGT. The CDR3 contains 16 residues. Of note for this clone: Its antigen is currently unknown.

This receptor was obtained from a female donor over 55 with stage I lung adenocarcinoma. Sequenced material: peripheral blood, taken before any cancer treatment. The chain recombines TRBV6-4 with TRBJ2-6; D unresolved. The CDR3, as DNA: TGTGCCAGCAGTGACGGCGTCGGCTCTGGGGCCAACGTCCTGACTTTC. Translating it yields CASSDGVGSGANVLTF.